This T cell receptor (beta chain) was obtained from a study of radiation and T cells in renal cell carcinoma. Sequenced by immunoSEQ multiplex PCR; TCRdb stores in-frame clones only, minus some. This table has tens of thousands of clones, approximately 83% appearing once. Time point: baseline pretreatment blood. Treatment noted: 15 Gy SBRT to primary tumor, nephrectomy 4 weeks later. The tumor was a clear cell renal cell carcinoma. After removal of 5 bases from V and 14 bases from J, the junction contained 9 bases not matched to a gene. This CDR3 comprises 12 residues. Germline values: CDR1 MNHEY, CDR2 SVGAGI.

The sample here was blood, taken from a patient whose treatment included radiotherapy and nephrectomy. The V call is TRBV6-5, the J call TRBJ2-1; 7 nucleotides line up with TRBD1. This receptor was taken from a man between 60 and 70 years old with renal cell carcinoma. The CDR3 DNA follows: TGTGCCAGCAGTAGAAGTGGACAGGAGGAGTTCTTC. This gives the protein CASSRSGQEEFF.